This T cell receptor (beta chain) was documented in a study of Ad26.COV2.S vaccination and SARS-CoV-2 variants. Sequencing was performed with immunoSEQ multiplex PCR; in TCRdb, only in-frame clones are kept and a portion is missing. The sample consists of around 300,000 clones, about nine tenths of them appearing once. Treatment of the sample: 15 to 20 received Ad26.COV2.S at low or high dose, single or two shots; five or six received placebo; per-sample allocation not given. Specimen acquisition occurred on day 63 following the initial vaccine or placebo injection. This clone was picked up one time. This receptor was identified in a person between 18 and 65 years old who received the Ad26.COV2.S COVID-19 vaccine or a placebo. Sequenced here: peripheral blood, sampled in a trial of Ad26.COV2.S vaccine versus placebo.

This chain's CDR3 is CASSRLEGIEETQYF. The CDR3 bases are TGTGCCAGCAGCCGGCTGGAGGGGATTGAAGAGACCCAGTACTTC. V gene TRBV14 combines with J gene TRBJ2-5; the D gene is possibly TRBD2 (6 bases). V dropped 4 bases and J dropped 3 bases, with 15 bases sitting between them. This CDR3 contains 15 residues. The germline V gene has CDR1 SGHDN and CDR2 FVKESK.